Shown below are 29 T cell receptor beta chains from a single sample sequenced in a study of T cell responses to AZD1222 COVID-19 vaccine. Measured with immunoSEQ multiplex PCR; TCRdb has only the in-frame clones, and not every one. Of 120,000 or so clones in the sample, just over 85% were seen once. Sequences were derived from peripheral blood, sampled 28 days after the second AZD1222 dose. The origin of the receptors is an adult who received the AZD1222 COVID-19 vaccine.

CDR3 in DNA: TGTGCCAGCAGTTTAGGGGGCAAATATGGCTACACCTTC. Amino acid sequence: CASSLGGKYGYTF. The gene calls are TRBV12-3 or TRBV12-4 and TRBJ1-2, with a tentative D call TRBD1 (5 bases). CDR3 length: 13 amino acids. Trimming removed 1 base from V and 5 bases from J, with 8 bases in between.

The chain has TRBV10-3 and TRBJ2-7, with 10 bases identical to TRBD2. With 0 bases clipped from V and 6 bases from J, the junction kept 14 bases outside the gene matches. From germline, CDR1 is ENHRY and CDR2 SYGVKD. The CDR3 contains 18 residues. The CDR3 region is CAISESIFGLAGASEQYF. The CDR3 DNA follows: TGTGCCATCAGTGAGTCGATTTTTGGGCTAGCGGGAGCCTCCGAGCAGTACTTC.

A single count supports this clone. The chain uses TRBV2 and TRBJ2-5, with D tentatively TRBD2 (5 bases). The CDR3 totals 14 residues. Germline V gene data show CDR1 as SNHLY and CDR2 as FYNNEI. V was clipped by 5 bases and J by 7 bases, with 17 bases between them. The CDR3 nucleotides are TGTGCCAGCAGTCAAGACATCACCGGAGGGACCCAGTACTTC. This translates into CASSQDITGGTQYF.

V gene TRBV30 combines with J gene TRBJ1-2; D is possibly TRBD1 (6 bases). V lost 2 bases and J 8 bases, leaving 15 bases between the germline ends. From germline, CDR1 is GTSNPN and CDR2 SVGIG (reference sequence). This CDR3 spans 13 amino acids. The CDR3 sequence: CAWSLRGGVGYTF. The DNA of the CDR3 is TGTGCCTGGAGTCTCCGAGGGGGGGTGGGCTACACCTTC.

The chain recombines TRBV12-3 or TRBV12-4 with TRBJ2-7; maybe TRBD1 (5 bases). The V end lost 7 bases, the J end lost 2 bases, and 12 bases lay between the germline ends. This CDR3 is built from 13 residues. The CDR3 bases are TGTGCCAGCAAAGGGGAAACGGCCTACGAGCAGTACTTC. Protein: CASKGETAYEQYF.

This clone was observed a handful of times. Other DNA variants within this sample encode the same CDR3. The V call is TRBV7-3, the J call TRBJ2-5, with D tentatively TRBD1 or TRBD2 (5 bases each). With 1 base removed from V and 5 bases from J, the gap between germline ends came to 8 bases. Germline V gene lookup returns CDR1 SGHTA and CDR2 FQGTGA. The CDR3 spans 13 residues. Here the CDR3 reads CASSLREGETQYF. The CDR3 region has the DNA TGTGCCAGCAGCTTAAGAGAGGGGGAGACCCAGTACTTC.

V usage is TRBV19 and J usage is TRBJ1-2; 7 bases map to TRBD1. There are 13 residues in the CDR3. CDR1 and CDR2 from the germline V gene are LNHDA and SQIVND (reference sequence). J was trimmed by 7 bases and V by 6 bases; bases with no gene match: 8. The CDR3 nucleotides are TGTGCCAGTAGCGGACAGGAGGGAGGTGGCTACACCTTC. Its translation is CASSGQEGGGYTF.

This clone was seen a single time. The gene calls are TRBV20-1 and TRBJ2-7, with D unclear. CDR3 length equals 11 residues. The V end was cut by 5 bases, the J end by 5 bases, with 10 bases between. Germline V gene sequence: CDR1 DFQATT, CDR2 SNEGSKA (reference sequence). The CDR3 is CSAPALDEQYF. The CDR3 nucleotides read TGCAGTGCTCCGGCTTTAGACGAGCAGTACTTC.

The chain employs TRBV6-1 and TRBJ2-3; the D is unclear. CDR1 and CDR2 (germline): MNHNS, SASEGT. V lost 1 base and J lost 8, with 10 bases in between. The CDR3 has 13 amino acids. Here the CDR3 reads CASSEGGLGTQYF. As DNA, the CDR3 is TGTGCCAGCAGTGAAGGCGGCCTAGGTACGCAGTATTTT.

The V gene is TRBV4-2, the J gene TRBJ2-5; D gene unclear. CDR3 length equals 16 residues. V was trimmed by 1 base and J by 5 bases, leaving 17 bases between them. Germline V gene lookup returns CDR1 LGHNA and CDR2 YNFKEQ. CDR3 bases: TGTGCCAGCAGCCAAGGAGATGTCGGGTATCGGGAGACCCAGTACTTC. Its translation is CASSQGDVGYRETQYF.

This chain connects TRBV21-1 to TRBJ1-1; TRBD1, as called in the table, went unchecked against the DNA. TRBV21-1 is a recognized pseudogene. The CDR3 loop spans 15 amino acids. In DNA, the CDR3 is TGTGCCAGCAGCAAAGCGCAGGTTATGAACACTGAAGCTTTCTTT. Encoded protein: CASSKAQVMNTEAFF.

The V and J genes are TRBV24-1 and TRBJ2-7, with TRBD1 matching 7 bases. Losses at the gene ends were 5 bases for V and 0 bases for J; bases not matched to a gene: 6. The CDR3 is made up of 15 amino acids. Germline assignment: CDR1 KGHDR and CDR2 SFDVKD. Here the CDR3 reads CATSGLTGNSYEQYF. DNA for the CDR3: TGTGCCACCAGTGGCCTGACAGGGAACTCCTACGAGCAGTACTTC.

The V gene is TRBV4-3, the J gene TRBJ1-1; D uncertain. V lost 0 bases to trimming and J lost 3 bases, with 8 bases between them. Germline V CDR1 and CDR2: LGHNA, YSLEER. The CDR3 consists of 14 residues. In DNA, the CDR3 is TGCGCCAGCAGCCAAGAGGGGAGGGACACTGAAGCTTTCTTT. Protein: CASSQEGRDTEAFF.

The V and J genes are TRBV2 and TRBJ2-1, with unresolved D. The CDR3 is 16 residues long. The germline CDR1 and CDR2 sequences are SNHLY and FYNNEI. Trimming left V 3 bases short and J 0 bases short, with 12 bases between. The CDR3 sequence is CASSEVLRSSYNEQFF. The CDR3 DNA follows: TGTGCCAGCAGTGAGGTGTTGCGGAGCTCCTACAATGAGCAGTTCTTC.

The chain recombines TRBV10-3 with TRBJ1-1; D remains ambiguous. The CDR3 extends over 15 amino acids. Trimming shortened V by 6 bases and J by 2 bases, and 16 bases separated the two germline ends. CDR1 is ENHRY, CDR2 SYGVKD, per germline. Written as DNA, the CDR3 is TGTGCCATCAGCCCCCTAGATTGGGGTAACACTGAAGCTTTCTTT. It codes for CAISPLDWGNTEAFF.

This clone was detected only a few times. The chain employs TRBV19 and TRBJ1-4; D perhaps matches TRBD1 (5 bases). Germline lookup yields CDR1 LNHDA and CDR2 SQIVND (reference sequence). The V gene lost 5 bases and the J gene lost 0 bases, with 13 bases spanning the gap. The CDR3 covers 16 residues. Written as DNA, the CDR3 is TGTGCCAGTAGTGCATCCGACAGTGCAACTAATGAAAAACTGTTTTTT. Protein product: CASSASDSATNEKLFF. The variable domain in full, completed from reference TRBV19 and TRBJ1-4, reads DGGITQSPKYLFRKEGQNVTLSCEQNLNHDAMYWYRQDPGQGLRLIYYSQIVNDFQKGDIAEGYSVSREKKESFPLTVTSAQKNPTAFYLCASSASDSATNEKLFFGSGTQLSVL.

In this sample, this clone turned up once. The gene calls are TRBV15 and TRBJ1-1; D not certain. Germline V gene data show CDR1 as LNHNV and CDR2 as YYDKDF (reference sequence). The V end was cut by 1 base, the J end by 3 bases, with 12 bases between. CDR3 length equals 15 residues. CDR3 nucleotide sequence: TGTGCCACCAGCAGAGTCCAGGAAGGGCACACTGAAGCTTTCTTT. This translates into CATSRVQEGHTEAFF.

This sequence joins TRBV21-1 and TRBJ2-7; TRBD2 is the table's D call, not checked against the DNA. TRBV21-1 is an annotated pseudogene. The CDR3 has 16 residues. CDR3 region: CASSKAGGGDDYEQYF. The CDR3, as DNA: TGTGCCAGCAGCAAAGCGGGGGGTGGGGACGACTACGAGCAGTACTTC.

The rearrangement links TRBV25-1 to TRBJ1-5; possible D gene TRBD1, 5 bases. V lost 1 base and J 8 bases, leaving 15 bases between the germline ends. The CDR3 contains 15 residues. Per the germline V gene, CDR1 is MGHDK and CDR2 is SYGVNS. The CDR3 sequence: CASSEFTGGSKPQHF. CDR3 sequence (DNA): TGTGCCAGCAGTGAATTTACCGGGGGTAGTAAGCCCCAGCATTTT.

The V gene is TRBV7-9, the J gene TRBJ2-5, with 7 positions matching TRBD1. Germline V lookup: CDR1 SEHNR, CDR2 FQNEAQ (reference sequence). The CDR3 is made up of 16 amino acids. The junction had 16 bases not matched to a gene; V was cut back by 7 bases and J by 5 bases. The CDR3 loop reads CASNQPQGDQRETQYF. DNA for the CDR3: TGTGCCAGCAACCAACCTCAGGGGGACCAGCGGGAGACCCAGTACTTC.

This rearrangement joins TRBV6-5 to TRBJ2-3, with TRBD2 as a possible D gene (7 bases). There are 15 residues in the CDR3. The V gene lost 3 bases and the J gene lost 4 bases, with 14 bases spanning the gap. The germline V gene has CDR1 MNHEY and CDR2 SVGAGI. The CDR3 region has the DNA TGTGCCAGCAGTTATGGCGAGGGGGGGGCAGATACGCAGTATTTT. The encoded protein is CASSYGEGGADTQYF.

V is TRBV28 and J is TRBJ1-5; D is unresolved. The CDR3 spans 12 residues. Germline loops: CDR1 MDHEN, CDR2 SYDVKM. V shed 5 bases and J shed 4 bases, with 6 bases lying between them. The CDR3 DNA follows: TGTGCCAGCAGTGTAATAAATCAGCCCCAGCATTTT. Translation gives CASSVINQPQHF. Based on the CDR3 plus reference TRBV28 and TRBJ1-5, the full variable domain is DVKVTQSSRYLVKRTGEKVFLECVQDMDHENMFWYRQDPGLGLRLIYFSYDVKMKEKGDIPEGYSVSREKKERFSLILESASTNQTSMYLCASSVINQPQHFGDGTRLSIL.

The chain uses TRBV5-1 and TRBJ2-1, with TRBD2 identical over 14 bases. With 4 bases clipped from V and 5 bases from J, the junction kept 5 bases outside the gene matches. The CDR3 is 16 residues long. Germline V gene data show CDR1 as SGHRS and CDR2 as YFSETQ. The CDR3 is CASSTGLAGGHNEQFF. The DNA for the CDR3 is TGCGCCAGCAGCACCGGACTAGCGGGGGGCCACAATGAGCAGTTCTTC.

This rearrangement joins TRBV11-1 to TRBJ1-1; no reliable D call. Trimming stripped 4 bases from V and 6 bases from J, with 12 bases between. The CDR3 totals 13 residues. Germline V gives CDR1 SGHAT, CDR2 FQDESV (reference sequence). CDR3 nucleotide sequence: TGTGCCAGCAGCTCGAGGAGTCTTTCTGAAGCTTTCTTT. This encodes CASSSRSLSEAFF. Full variable domain (rest looked up from reference TRBV11-1 and TRBJ1-1): EAEVAQSPRYKITEKSQAVAFWCDPISGHATLYWYRQILGQGPELLVQFQDESVVDDSQLPKDRFSAERLKGVDSTLKIQPAELGDSAMYLCASSSRSLSEAFFGQGTRLTVV.

This chain connects TRBV7-2 to TRBJ1-6; D gene ambiguous. In germline, CDR1 is SGHTA, CDR2 FQGNSA. Trimming removed 8 bases from V and 8 bases from J, with 16 bases in between. CDR3 length equals 14 residues. In nucleotides, the CDR3 is TGTGCCAGCCGATCCTACTTCCTTCATTCACCCCTCCACTTT. It translates to CASRSYFLHSPLHF.

The table lists this clone with a count of one. This chain connects TRBV4-2 to TRBJ2-1; 7 bases are shared with TRBD1. V shed 4 bases, J shed 9 bases, and the junction held 18 bases outside the gene matches. This CDR3 has 17 amino acids. Germline V lookup: CDR1 LGHNA, CDR2 YNFKEQ. CDR3 coding DNA: TGTGCCAGCAGCCGAAAAAAGCAGGGGGAATTTGGGGGTGAGCAGTTCTTC. As protein: CASSRKKQGEFGGEQFF.

The chain uses TRBV19 and TRBJ2-1; TRBD2 aligns across 8 bases. Germline CDR1 LNHDA, CDR2 SQIVND (reference sequence). This CDR3 is built from 13 residues. The CDR3 DNA follows: TGTGCGTATCGGGAGGGCCCGTTGGGGGAGCAGTTCTTC. Its translation: CAYREGPLGEQFF.

DNA of the CDR3: TGTGCCAGCAGCTTAGTGGGGGACCACGAGCAGTACTTC. Translating gives CASSLVGDHEQYF. This rearrangement joins TRBV7-2 to TRBJ2-7; D may be TRBD1 or TRBD2 (5 bases each). This CDR3 spans 13 amino acids. The V and J ends lost 1 base and 5 bases respectively, with 9 bases between them. The V gene's germline CDR1 is SGHTA and CDR2 FQGNSA.

This chain uses TRBV19 with TRBJ1-5; D unresolved. The CDR3 spans 14 residues. Germline CDR1 is LNHDA and CDR2 is SQIVND (reference sequence). The V end lost 4 bases, the J end lost 2 bases, and 9 bases lay between the germline ends. The CDR3 coding sequence is TGTGCCAGTAGTACAACGTGGGGCAATCAGCCCCAGCATTTT. This encodes CASSTTWGNQPQHF.